This T cell receptor (beta chain) appears in the sequencing data of a study of resident and recirculating memory T cells in vitiligo. Overall study context: Shave-biopsy epidermis from lesional and nonlesional skin was sequenced alongside PBMCs. Findings of the study overall: TCR sequences were not conserved across biopsy sites or patients.

Profiling relied on immunoSEQ multiplex PCR, and the TCRdb table lists in-frame clones only, not all of them. This sample yields some 70,000 clones, of which roughly 90% are seen a single time; over 4.5% belongs to the top ten. The germline V gene encodes CDR1 SGHTA and CDR2 FQGTGA. This CDR3 region has 13 residues. V was trimmed by 3 bases and J by 9 bases, leaving 12 bases between them. A note on this clone: Its cognate antigen is unknown.

Stable vitiligo meant no lesion change over the previous 6 months. Patients had to be free of confetti depigmentation, indicating active vitiligo. This chain connects TRBV7-3 to TRBJ2-1; maybe TRBD1 (5 bases). Material: blood. The receptor was derived from a male donor with vitiligo. In nucleotides, the CDR3 is TGTGCCAGCAGCTTTAGGGGCTTGGGTGAGCAGTTCTTC. It specifies CASSFRGLGEQFF.